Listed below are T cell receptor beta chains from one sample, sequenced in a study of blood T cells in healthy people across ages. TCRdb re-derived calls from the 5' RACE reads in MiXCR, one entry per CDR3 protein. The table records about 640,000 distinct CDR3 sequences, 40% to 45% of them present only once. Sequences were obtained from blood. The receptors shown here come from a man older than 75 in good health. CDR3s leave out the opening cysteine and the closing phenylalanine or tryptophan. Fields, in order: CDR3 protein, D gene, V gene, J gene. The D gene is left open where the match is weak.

CDR3: SARKAGPYEQY
D: .
V: TRBV20-1
J: TRBJ2-7

CDR3: SVDGAKATDTQY
D: .
V: TRBV29-1
J: TRBJ2-3

CDR3: ASSWKPGQASSYNSPLH
D: TRBD1
V: TRBV5-1
J: TRBJ1-6

CDR3: ASSFPSRGVRTSSYNEQF
D: TRBD2
V: TRBV7-9
J: TRBJ2-1

CDR3: SARDLLGTGGGEETQY
D: TRBD1
V: TRBV20-1
J: TRBJ2-5

CDR3: SVSTGLGEQY
D: TRBD1
V: TRBV29-1
J: TRBJ2-7

CDR3: SSGGDRYEQF
D: TRBD1
V: TRBV29-1
J: TRBJ2-1

CDR3: ASSPGFSGANVLT
D: .
V: TRBV12-3/TRBV12-4
J: TRBJ2-6

CDR3: SARALIPRTGTYEQY
D: TRBD1
V: TRBV20-1
J: TRBJ2-7

CDR3: ASSLVGAGYEQY
D: .
V: TRBV13
J: .

CDR3: SARDSPFTDTQY
D: .
V: TRBV20-1
J: TRBJ2-3

CDR3: ASSQLAGGTDTQY
D: TRBD2
V: TRBV4-3
J: TRBJ2-3

CDR3: ASSARTRAQETQY
D: TRBD2
V: TRBV25-1
J: TRBJ2-5

CDR3: ASSFAGVEGYT
D: .
V: TRBV5-5
J: TRBJ1-2

CDR3: ASSHPKSIYGYT
D: .
V: TRBV28
J: TRBJ1-2

CDR3: ASSYDRIHEQF
D: .
V: TRBV6-2/TRBV6-3
J: TRBJ2-1

CDR3: ASRRRDGTGGTGELF
D: TRBD1
V: TRBV6-6
J: TRBJ2-2

CDR3: ATSREWALNYGYT
D: .
V: TRBV15
J: TRBJ1-2

CDR3: ASSYSTSGQETQY
D: TRBD2
V: TRBV6-2/TRBV6-3
J: .

CDR3: ASSLPRASGYNEQF
D: TRBD2
V: TRBV7-9
J: TRBJ2-1

CDR3: ASSQTVERKNIQY
D: .
V: TRBV6-2/TRBV6-3
J: TRBJ2-4

CDR3: SVRDRDDQPQH
D: TRBD1
V: TRBV29-1
J: TRBJ1-5

CDR3: ASSLGDREYYEQY
D: TRBD1
V: TRBV5-6
J: .

CDR3: ASSQESSGGNTGELF
D: TRBD2
V: TRBV4-1
J: TRBJ2-2

CDR3: ASDFPQGDLEAF
D: .
V: TRBV7-2
J: TRBJ1-1

CDR3: ASSQGHRNTGELF
D: .
V: TRBV4-2
J: TRBJ2-2

CDR3: SARGLPGTGVSGELF
D: TRBD1
V: TRBV20-1
J: TRBJ2-2

CDR3: ASSRDSVTGANVLT
D: TRBD1
V: TRBV4-1
J: TRBJ2-6

CDR3: ATSTSGKGSTDTQY
D: TRBD2
V: TRBV24-1
J: TRBJ2-3

CDR3: ASRGQAAGANVLT
D: .
V: TRBV2
J: TRBJ2-6

CDR3: AISPGQGNEKLF
D: TRBD1
V: TRBV10-3
J: TRBJ1-4

CDR3: ASSSTPTGELF
D: .
V: TRBV7-7
J: TRBJ2-2

CDR3: ASSSQEFNEQY
D: .
V: TRBV12-3/TRBV12-4
J: TRBJ2-7

CDR3: ASSLVTVNSPLH
D: .
V: TRBV7-2
J: TRBJ1-6

CDR3: ASSYVGRERETQY
D: .
V: TRBV6-5
J: TRBJ2-5

CDR3: SVEEGGIGQPQH
D: .
V: TRBV29-1
J: TRBJ1-5

CDR3: ASSSTYTQETQY
D: .
V: TRBV7-2
J: TRBJ2-5

CDR3: ASGVSAKNIQY
D: .
V: TRBV5-4
J: TRBJ2-4

CDR3: ASSPRTVGGEKLF
D: .
V: TRBV3-1
J: TRBJ1-4

CDR3: ASSINRGSGELF
D: TRBD1
V: TRBV19
J: TRBJ2-2

CDR3: ATSRGDRNTDTQY
D: TRBD1
V: TRBV15
J: TRBJ2-3

CDR3: ASSLGSSGRDGYT
D: .
V: TRBV7-2
J: TRBJ1-2